The source of this T cell receptor beta chain is a study of blood T cell repertoires in COVID-19. V dropped 5 bases and J dropped 1 base, with 17 bases sitting between them. From germline, CDR1 is MNHEY and CDR2 SVGEGT. The CDR3 is 16 residues long. Sequencing was performed with immunoSEQ multiplex PCR; in TCRdb, only in-frame clones are kept and a portion is missing. The sample has about 400,000 clones, roughly 90% seen once. This TCR came from a woman aged 30 to 39 who had recovered from COVID-19. Sequenced: PBMCs or T cells enriched from blood (not recorded which). V is TRBV6-2 or TRBV6-3 and J is TRBJ1-1; D gene ambiguous. CDR3 DNA: TGTGCCAGCAGTCCCCATTTCGCCGAGGGGAACACTGAAGCTTTCTTT. Translating it yields CASSPHFAEGNTEAFF.